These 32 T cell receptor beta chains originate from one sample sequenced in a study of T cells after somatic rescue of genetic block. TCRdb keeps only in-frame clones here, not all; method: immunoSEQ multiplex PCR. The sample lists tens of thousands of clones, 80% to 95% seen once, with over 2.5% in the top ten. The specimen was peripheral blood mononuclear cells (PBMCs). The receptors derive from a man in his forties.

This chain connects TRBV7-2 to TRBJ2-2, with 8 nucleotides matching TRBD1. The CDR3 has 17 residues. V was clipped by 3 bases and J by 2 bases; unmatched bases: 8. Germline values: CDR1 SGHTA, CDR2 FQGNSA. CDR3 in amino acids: CASSFPRQGSNTGELFF. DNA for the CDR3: TGTGCCAGCAGCTTTCCCCGACAGGGGAGCAACACCGGGGAGCTGTTTTTT.

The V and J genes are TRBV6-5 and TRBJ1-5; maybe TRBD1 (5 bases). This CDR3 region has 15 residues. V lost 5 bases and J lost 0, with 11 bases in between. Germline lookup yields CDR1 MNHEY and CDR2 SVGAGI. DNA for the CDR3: TGTGCCAGCAGTCCCGGGGACTCTAGCAATCAGCCCCAGCATTTT. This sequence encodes CASSPGDSSNQPQHF.

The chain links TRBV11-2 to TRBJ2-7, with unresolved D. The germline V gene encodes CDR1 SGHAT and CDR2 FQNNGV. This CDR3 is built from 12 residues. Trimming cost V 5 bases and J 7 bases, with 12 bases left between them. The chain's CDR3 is CASSETVGEQYF. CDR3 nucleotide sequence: TGTGCCAGCAGCGAAACGGTCGGTGAGCAGTACTTC.

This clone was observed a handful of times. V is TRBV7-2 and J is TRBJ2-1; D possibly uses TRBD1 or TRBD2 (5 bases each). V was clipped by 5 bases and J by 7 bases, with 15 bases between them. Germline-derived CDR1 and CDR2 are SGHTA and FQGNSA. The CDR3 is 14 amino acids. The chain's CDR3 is CASSRPRERNEQFF. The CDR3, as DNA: TGTGCCAGCAGCCGCCCCAGGGAGAGAAATGAGCAGTTCTTC.

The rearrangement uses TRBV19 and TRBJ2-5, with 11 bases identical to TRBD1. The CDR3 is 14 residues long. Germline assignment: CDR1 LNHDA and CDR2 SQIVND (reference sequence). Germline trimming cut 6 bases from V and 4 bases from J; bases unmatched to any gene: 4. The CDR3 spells CASRPDRGRETQYF. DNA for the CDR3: TGTGCCAGTAGACCGGACAGGGGGCGAGAGACCCAGTACTTC.

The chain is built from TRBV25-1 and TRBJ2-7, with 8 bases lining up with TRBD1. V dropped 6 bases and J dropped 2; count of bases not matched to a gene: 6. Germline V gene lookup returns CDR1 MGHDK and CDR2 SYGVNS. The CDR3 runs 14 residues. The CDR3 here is CASSRQGSPYEQYF. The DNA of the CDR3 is TGTGCCAGCAGCCGACAGGGGTCCCCCTACGAGCAGTACTTC.

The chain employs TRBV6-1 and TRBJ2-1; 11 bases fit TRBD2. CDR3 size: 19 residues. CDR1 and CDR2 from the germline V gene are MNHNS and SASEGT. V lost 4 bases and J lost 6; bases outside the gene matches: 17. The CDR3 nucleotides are TGTGCCAGCAGTGGACGGACTAGCGGGCCCCGGCGGGAGGTCAATGAGCAGTTCTTC. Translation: CASSGRTSGPRREVNEQFF.

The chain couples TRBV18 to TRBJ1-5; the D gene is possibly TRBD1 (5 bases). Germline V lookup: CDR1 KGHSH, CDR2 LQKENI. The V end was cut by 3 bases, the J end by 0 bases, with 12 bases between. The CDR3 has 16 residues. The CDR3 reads CASSPGGPYSNQPQHF. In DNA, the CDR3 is TGTGCCAGCTCACCGGGGGGACCCTATAGCAATCAGCCCCAGCATTTT.

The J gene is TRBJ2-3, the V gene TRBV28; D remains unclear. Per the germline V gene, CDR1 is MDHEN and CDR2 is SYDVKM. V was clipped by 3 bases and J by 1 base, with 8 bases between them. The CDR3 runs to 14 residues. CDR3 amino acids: CASSFDRGTDTQYF. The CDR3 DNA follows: TGTGCCAGCAGTTTTGACCGAGGCACAGATACGCAGTATTTT.

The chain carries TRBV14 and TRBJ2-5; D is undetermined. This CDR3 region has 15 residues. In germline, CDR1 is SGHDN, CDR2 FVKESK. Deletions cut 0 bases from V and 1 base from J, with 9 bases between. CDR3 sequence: CASSQDWVSQETQYF. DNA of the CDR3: TGTGCCAGCAGCCAAGATTGGGTTAGCCAAGAGACCCAGTACTTC. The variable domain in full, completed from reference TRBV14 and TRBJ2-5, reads EAGVTQFPSHSVIEKGQTVTLRCDPISGHDNLYWYRRVMGKEIKFLLHFVKESKQDESGMPNNRFLAERTGGTYSTLKVQPAELEDSGVYFCASSQDWVSQETQYFGPGTRLLVL.

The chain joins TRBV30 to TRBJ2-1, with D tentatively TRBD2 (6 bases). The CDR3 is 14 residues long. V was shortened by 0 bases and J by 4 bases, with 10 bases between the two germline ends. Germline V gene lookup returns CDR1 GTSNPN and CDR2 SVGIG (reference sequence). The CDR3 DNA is TGTGCCTGGAGTGTAGGGGCGGGGTACAATGAGCAGTTCTTC. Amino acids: CAWSVGAGYNEQFF.

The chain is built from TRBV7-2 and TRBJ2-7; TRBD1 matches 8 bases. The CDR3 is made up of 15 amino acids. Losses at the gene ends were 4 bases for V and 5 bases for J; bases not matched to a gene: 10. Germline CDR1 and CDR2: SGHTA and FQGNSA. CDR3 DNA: TGTGCCAGCAGCTCGTCCGGGACAGGAGTCAACGAGCAGTACTTC. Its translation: CASSSSGTGVNEQYF. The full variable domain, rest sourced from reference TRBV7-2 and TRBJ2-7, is GAGVSQSPSNKVTEKGKDVELRCDPISGHTALYWYRQSLGQGLEFLIYFQGNSAPDKSGLPSDRFSAERTGGSVSTLTIQRTQQEDSAVYLCASSSSGTGVNEQYFGPGTRLTVT.

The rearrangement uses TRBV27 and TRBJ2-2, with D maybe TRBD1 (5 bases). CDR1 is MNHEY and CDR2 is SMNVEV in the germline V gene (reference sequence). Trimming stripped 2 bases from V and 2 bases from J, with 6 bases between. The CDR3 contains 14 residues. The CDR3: CASSLDRNTGELFF. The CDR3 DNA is TGTGCCAGCAGTTTAGACAGAAACACCGGGGAGCTGTTTTTT.

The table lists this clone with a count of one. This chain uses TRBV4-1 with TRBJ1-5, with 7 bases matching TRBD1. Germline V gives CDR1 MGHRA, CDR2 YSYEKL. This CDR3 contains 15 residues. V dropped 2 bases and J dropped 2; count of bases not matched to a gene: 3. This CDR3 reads CASSQKTGGNQPQHF. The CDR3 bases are TGCGCCAGCAGCCAAAAAACAGGGGGCAATCAGCCCCAGCATTTT.

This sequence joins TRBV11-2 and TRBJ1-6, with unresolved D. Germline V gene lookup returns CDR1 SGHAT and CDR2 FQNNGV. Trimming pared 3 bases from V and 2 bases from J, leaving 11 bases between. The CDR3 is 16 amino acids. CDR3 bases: TGTGCCAGCAGCTTCACAGACCGGGCCTATAATTCACCCCTCCACTTT. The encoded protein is CASSFTDRAYNSPLHF.

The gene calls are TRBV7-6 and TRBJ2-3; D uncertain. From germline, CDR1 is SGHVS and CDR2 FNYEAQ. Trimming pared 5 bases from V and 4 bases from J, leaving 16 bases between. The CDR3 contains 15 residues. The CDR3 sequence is CASSLSRVAPDTQYF. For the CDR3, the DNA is TGTGCCAGCAGCCTCTCCCGGGTAGCTCCAGATACGCAGTATTTT.

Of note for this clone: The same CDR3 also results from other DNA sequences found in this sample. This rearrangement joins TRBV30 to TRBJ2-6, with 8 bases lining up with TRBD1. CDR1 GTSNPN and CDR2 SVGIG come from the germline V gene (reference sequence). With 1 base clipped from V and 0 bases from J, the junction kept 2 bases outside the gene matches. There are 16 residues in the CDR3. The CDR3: CAWSGQGSSGANVLTF. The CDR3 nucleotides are TGTGCCTGGAGTGGACAGGGGAGCTCTGGGGCCAACGTCCTGACTTTC.

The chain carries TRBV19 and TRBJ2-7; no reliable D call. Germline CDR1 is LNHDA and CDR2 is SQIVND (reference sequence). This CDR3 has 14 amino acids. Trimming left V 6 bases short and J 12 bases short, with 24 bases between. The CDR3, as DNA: TGTGCCAGTAGAGTTAGAGGCCAGGCCCTCTGCCCGTACTTC. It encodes CASRVRGQALCPYF.

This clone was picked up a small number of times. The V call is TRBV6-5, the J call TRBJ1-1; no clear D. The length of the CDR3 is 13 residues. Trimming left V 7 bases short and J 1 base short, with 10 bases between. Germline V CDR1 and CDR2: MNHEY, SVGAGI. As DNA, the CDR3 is TGTGCCAGCACCTCCCGACGGAACACTGAAGCTTTCTTT. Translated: CASTSRRNTEAFF.

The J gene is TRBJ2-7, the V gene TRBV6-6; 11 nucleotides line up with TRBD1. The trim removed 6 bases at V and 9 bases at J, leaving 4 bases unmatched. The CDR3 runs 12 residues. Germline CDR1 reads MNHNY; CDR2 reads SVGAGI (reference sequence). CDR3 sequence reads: CASSRTGGGQYF. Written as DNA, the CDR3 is TGTGCCAGCAGCCGGACAGGGGGCGGGCAGTACTTC.

In DNA, the CDR3 is TGTGCTAGTGGGAGGGCAGGGGGCGGATACGAGCAGTACTTC. It is translated as CASGRAGGGYEQYF. The gene calls are TRBV12-5 and TRBJ2-7; 8 bases line up with TRBD1. This CDR3 has 14 amino acids. Germline values: CDR1 LGHNT, CDR2 FRNRAP. V shed 6 bases, J shed 4 bases, and the junction held 8 bases outside the gene matches.

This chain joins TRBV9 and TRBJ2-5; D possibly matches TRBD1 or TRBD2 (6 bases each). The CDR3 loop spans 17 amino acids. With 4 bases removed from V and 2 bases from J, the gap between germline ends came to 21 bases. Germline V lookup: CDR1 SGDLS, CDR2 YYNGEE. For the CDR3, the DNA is TGTGCCAGCAGCCTAGGGGGTCTAGCCGCGGGGCAAGAGACCCAGTACTTC. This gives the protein CASSLGGLAAGQETQYF. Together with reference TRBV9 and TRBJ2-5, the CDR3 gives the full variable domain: DSGVTQTPKHLITATGQRVTLRCSPRSGDLSVYWYQQSLDQGLQFLIQYYNGEERAKGNILERFSAQQFPDLHSELNLSSLELGDSALYFCASSLGGLAAGQETQYFGPGTRLLVL.

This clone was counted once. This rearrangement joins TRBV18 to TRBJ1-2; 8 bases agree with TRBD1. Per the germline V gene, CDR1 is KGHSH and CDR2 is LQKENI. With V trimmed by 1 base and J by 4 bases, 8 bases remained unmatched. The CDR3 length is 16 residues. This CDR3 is CASSPQVRQGTYGYTF. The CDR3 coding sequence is TGTGCCAGCTCACCACAAGTCAGACAGGGGACCTATGGCTACACCTTC.

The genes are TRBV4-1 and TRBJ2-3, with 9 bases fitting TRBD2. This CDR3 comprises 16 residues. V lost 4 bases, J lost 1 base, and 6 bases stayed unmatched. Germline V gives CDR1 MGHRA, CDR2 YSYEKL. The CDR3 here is CASSPLAGVGTDTQYF. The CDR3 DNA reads TGCGCCAGCAGCCCTTTAGCGGGAGTGGGCACAGATACGCAGTATTTT.

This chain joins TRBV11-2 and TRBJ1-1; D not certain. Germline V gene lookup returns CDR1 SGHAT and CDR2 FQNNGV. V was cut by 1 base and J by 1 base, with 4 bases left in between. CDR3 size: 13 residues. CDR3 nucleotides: TGTGCCAGCAGCTTAGGAGGGAACACTGAAGCTTTCTTT. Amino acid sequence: CASSLGGNTEAFF.

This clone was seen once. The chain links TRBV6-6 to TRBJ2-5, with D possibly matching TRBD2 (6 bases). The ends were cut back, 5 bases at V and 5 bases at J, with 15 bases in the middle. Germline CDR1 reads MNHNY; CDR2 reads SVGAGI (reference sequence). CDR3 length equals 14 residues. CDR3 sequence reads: CASSPSWGVETQYF. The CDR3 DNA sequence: TGTGCCAGCAGTCCCTCGTGGGGGGTCGAGACCCAGTACTTC.

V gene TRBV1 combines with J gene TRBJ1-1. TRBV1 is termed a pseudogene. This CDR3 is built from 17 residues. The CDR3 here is CTSSQDVCYLGGTEAFF. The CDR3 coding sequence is TGCACCAGCAGCCAAGATGTGTGTTATCTCGGGGGCACTGAAGCTTTCTTT.

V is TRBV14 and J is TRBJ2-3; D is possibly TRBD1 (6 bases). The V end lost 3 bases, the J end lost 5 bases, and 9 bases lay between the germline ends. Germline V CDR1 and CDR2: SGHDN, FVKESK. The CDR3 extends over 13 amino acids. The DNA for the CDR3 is TGTGCCAGCAGCCATTGGGGGCGAGATACGCAGTATTTT. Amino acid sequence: CASSHWGRDTQYF.

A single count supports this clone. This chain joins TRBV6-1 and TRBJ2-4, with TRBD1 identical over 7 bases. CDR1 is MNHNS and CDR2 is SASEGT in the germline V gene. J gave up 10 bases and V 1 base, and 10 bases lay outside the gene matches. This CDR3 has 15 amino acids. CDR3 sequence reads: CASSEVGVQGQIQYF. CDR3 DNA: TGTGCCAGCAGTGAAGTAGGTGTACAGGGACAGATTCAGTACTTC.

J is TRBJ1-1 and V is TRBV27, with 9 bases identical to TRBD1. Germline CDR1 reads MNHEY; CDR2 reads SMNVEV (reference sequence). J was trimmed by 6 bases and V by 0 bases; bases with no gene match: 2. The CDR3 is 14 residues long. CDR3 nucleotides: TGTGCCAGCAGTTTATCGGACAGGGGACCTGAAGCTTTCTTT. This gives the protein CASSLSDRGPEAFF.

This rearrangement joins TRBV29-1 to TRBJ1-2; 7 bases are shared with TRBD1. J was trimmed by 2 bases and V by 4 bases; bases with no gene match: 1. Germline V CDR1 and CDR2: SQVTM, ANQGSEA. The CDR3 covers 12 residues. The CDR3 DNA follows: TGCAGCGTTGGGGGACAGAACTATGGCTACACCTTC. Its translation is CSVGGQNYGYTF.

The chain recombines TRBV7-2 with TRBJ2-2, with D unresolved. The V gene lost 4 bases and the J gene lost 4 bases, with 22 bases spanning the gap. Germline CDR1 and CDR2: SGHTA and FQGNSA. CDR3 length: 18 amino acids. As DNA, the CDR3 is TGTGCCAGCAGCTCAAGCCCTTATCCTAGTCCCTCCACCGGGGAGCTGTTTTTT. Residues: CASSSSPYPSPSTGELFF. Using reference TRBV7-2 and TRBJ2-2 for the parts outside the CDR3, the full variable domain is GAGVSQSPSNKVTEKGKDVELRCDPISGHTALYWYRQSLGQGLEFLIYFQGNSAPDKSGLPSDRFSAERTGGSVSTLTIQRTQQEDSAVYLCASSSSPYPSPSTGELFFGEGSRLTVL.